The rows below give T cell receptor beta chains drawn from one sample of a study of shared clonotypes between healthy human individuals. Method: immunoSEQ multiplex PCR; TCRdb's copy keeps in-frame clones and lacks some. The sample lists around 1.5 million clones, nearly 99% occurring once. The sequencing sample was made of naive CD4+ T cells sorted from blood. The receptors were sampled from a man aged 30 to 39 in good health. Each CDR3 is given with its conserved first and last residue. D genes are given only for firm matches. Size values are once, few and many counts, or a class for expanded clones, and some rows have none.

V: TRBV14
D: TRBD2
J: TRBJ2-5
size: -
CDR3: CASSQVRSGWPSGTGLQETQYF
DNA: TGTGCCAGCAGCCAAGTTCGGTCCGGCTGGCCTAGCGGAACGGGGCTCCAAGAGACCCAGTACTTC

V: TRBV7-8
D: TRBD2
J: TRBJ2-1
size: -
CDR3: CASSTRLAGANEQFF
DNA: TGTGCCAGCAGCACGCGACTAGCGGGAGCCAATGAGCAGTTCTTC

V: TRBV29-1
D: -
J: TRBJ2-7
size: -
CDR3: CSVDRGNGYEQYF
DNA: TGCAGCGTTGATAGGGGGAACGGCTACGAGCAGTACTTC

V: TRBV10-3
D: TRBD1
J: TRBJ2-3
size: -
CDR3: CAISERGPADTQYF
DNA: TGTGCCATCAGTGAAAGGGGGCCGGCAGATACGCAGTATTTT

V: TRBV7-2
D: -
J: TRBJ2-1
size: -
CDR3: CASSLSVERAANEQFF
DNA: TGTGCCAGCAGCTTATCCGTAGAAAGGGCCGCCAATGAGCAGTTCTTC

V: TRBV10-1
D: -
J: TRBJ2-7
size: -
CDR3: CASSESPGANYEQYF
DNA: TGCGCCAGCAGTGAGTCGCCGGGGGCGAACTACGAGCAGTACTTC

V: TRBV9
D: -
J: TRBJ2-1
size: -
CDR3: CASSAHSNEQFF
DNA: TGTGCCAGCAGCGCCCACAGCAATGAGCAGTTCTTC

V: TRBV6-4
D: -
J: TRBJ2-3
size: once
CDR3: CASSPPDLERDTDTQYF
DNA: TGTGCCAGCAGTCCGCCCGATCTAGAAAGGGACACAGATACGCAGTATTTT

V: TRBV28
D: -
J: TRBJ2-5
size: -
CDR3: CASSLGGGPRETQYF
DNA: TGTGCCAGCAGTTTAGGAGGAGGCCCCCGGGAGACCCAGTACTTC

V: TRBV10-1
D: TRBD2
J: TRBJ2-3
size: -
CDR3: CASSASSGSIEDTQYF
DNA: TGCGCCAGCAGTGCCTCTAGCGGGAGTATCGAAGATACGCAGTATTTT

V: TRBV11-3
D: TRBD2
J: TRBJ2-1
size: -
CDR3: CASSHGGASGINEQFF
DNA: TGTGCCAGCAGCCACGGTGGGGCTAGCGGGATTAATGAGCAGTTCTTC

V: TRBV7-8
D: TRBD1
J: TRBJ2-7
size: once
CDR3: CASSLGPRDSHEQYF
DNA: TGTGCCAGCAGCTTAGGGCCACGGGACAGTCACGAGCAGTACTTC

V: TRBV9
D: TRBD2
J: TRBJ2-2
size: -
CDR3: CASSATPTSGSSGELFF
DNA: TGTGCCAGCAGCGCCACGCCGACTAGCGGGAGCTCCGGGGAGCTGTTTTTT

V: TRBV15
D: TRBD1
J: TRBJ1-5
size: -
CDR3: CATSRTPGDRNQPQHF
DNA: TGTGCCACCAGCAGAACACCAGGGGACAGGAATCAGCCCCAGCATTTT

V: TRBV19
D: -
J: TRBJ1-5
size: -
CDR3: CASSIRLTDYQPQHF
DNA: TGTGCCAGTAGTATTCGTTTGACAGATTATCAGCCCCAGCATTTT

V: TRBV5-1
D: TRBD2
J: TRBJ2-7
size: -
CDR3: CASSSTGTSGIYEQYF
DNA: TGCGCCAGCAGCTCCACCGGGACTAGCGGGATATACGAGCAGTACTTC

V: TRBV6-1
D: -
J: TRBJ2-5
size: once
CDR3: CASSEGRTTRGWETQYF
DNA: TGTGCCAGCAGTGAAGGCCGGACAACCCGGGGATGGGAGACCCAGTACTTC

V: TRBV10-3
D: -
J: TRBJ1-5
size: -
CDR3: CAISETVSNQPQHF
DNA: TGTGCCATCAGTGAGACAGTTAGCAATCAGCCCCAGCATTTT

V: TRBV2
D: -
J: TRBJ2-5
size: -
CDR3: CASSAGTKETQYF
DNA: TGTGCCAGCAGTGCCGGGACAAAAGAGACCCAGTACTTC

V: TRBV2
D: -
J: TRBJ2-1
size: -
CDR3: CASRVVNYEQFF
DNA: TGTGCCAGCAGGGTTGTAAATTATGAGCAGTTCTTC

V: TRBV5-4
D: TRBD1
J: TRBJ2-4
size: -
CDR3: CASSTGSDRGQRSIQYF
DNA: TGTGCCAGCAGCACGGGATCGGACAGGGGGCAACGAAGCATTCAGTACTTC

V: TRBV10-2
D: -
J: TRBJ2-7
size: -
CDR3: CASRKHEQYF
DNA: TGCGCCAGCAGGAAGCACGAGCAGTACTTC

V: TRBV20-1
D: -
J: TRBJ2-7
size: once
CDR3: CSARESYEQYF
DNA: TGCAGTGCTAGAGAATCCTACGAGCAGTACTTC

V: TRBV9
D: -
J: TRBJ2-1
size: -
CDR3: CASSVGKGSYNEQFF
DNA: TGTGCCAGCAGCGTAGGTAAGGGATCGTACAATGAGCAGTTCTTC

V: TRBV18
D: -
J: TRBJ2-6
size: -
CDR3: CASSPGANVLTF
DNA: TGTGCCAGCTCACCTGGGGCCAACGTCCTGACTTTC

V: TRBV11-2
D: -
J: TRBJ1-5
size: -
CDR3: CASSRAGNQPQHF
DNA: TGTGCCAGCAGCCGTGCAGGGAATCAGCCCCAGCATTTT

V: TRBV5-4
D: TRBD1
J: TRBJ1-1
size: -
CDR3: CASSLATRTGGTEAFF
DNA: TGTGCCAGCAGCTTGGCCACTAGGACAGGGGGTACTGAAGCTTTCTTT

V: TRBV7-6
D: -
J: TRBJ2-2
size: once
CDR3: CASSLDRVSTGELFF
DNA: TGTGCCAGCAGCTTAGACAGGGTCTCCACCGGGGAGCTGTTTTTT

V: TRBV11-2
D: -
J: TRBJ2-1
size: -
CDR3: CASSPETGSHRSEQFF
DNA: TGTGCCAGCAGCCCCGAGACTGGGTCCCACCGCAGTGAGCAGTTCTTC

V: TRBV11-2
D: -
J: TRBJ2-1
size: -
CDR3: CASSLSSYGEQFF
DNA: TGTGCCAGCAGCTTATCTAGTTACGGTGAGCAGTTCTTC

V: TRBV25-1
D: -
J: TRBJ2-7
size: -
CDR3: CASSGSQGDEQYF
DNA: TGTGCCAGCAGTGGGTCGCAGGGTGACGAGCAGTACTTC

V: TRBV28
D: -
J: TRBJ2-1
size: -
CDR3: CQTGGTRYNEQFF
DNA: TGTCAAACTGGGGGGACACGATACAATGAGCAGTTCTTC

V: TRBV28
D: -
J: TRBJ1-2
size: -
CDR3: CASSFIGGYTF
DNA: TGTGCCAGCAGTTTTATCGGGGGCTACACCTTC

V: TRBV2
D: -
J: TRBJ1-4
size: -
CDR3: CASSTGFATNEKLFF
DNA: TGTGCCAGCAGTACAGGTTTTGCAACTAATGAAAAACTGTTTTTT

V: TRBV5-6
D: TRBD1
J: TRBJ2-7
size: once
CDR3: CASSETGVAIYEQYF
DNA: TGTGCCAGCAGCGAGACAGGGGTGGCCATCTACGAGCAGTACTTC

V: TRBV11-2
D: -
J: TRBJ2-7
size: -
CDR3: CASSLRGGMTSYEQYF
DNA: TGTGCCAGCAGCCTAAGGGGGGGGATGACTTCCTACGAGCAGTACTTC

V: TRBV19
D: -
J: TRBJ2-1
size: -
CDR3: CASSITDYNEQFF
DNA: TGTGCCAGTAGTATAACGGACTACAATGAGCAGTTCTTC

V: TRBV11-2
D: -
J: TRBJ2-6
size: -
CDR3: CASSPGISGANVLTF
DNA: TGTGCCAGCAGCCCGGGGATTTCTGGGGCCAACGTCCTGACTTTC

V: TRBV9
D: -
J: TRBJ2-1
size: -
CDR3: CASSVGPRNEQFF
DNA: TGTGCCAGCAGCGTAGGTCCCAGGAATGAGCAGTTCTTC

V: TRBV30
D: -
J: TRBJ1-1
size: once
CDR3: CAWEGRNTEAFF
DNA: TGTGCCTGGGAGGGGCGCAACACTGAAGCTTTCTTT

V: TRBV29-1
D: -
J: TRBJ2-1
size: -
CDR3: CSVGPLYNEQFF
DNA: TGCAGCGTTGGGCCCCTTTACAATGAGCAGTTCTTC

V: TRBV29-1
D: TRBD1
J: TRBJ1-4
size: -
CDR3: CSVGDRVNEKLFF
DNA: TGCAGCGTGGGGGACAGGGTTAATGAAAAACTGTTTTTT

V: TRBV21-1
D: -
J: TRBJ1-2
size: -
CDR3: CASSKGGQPRDGYTF
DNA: TGTGCCAGCAGCAAAGGTGGACAGCCTAGGGATGGCTACACCTTC

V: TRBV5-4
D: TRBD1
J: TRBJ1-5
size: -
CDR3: CASSNDPLHRGHQPQHF
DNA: TGTGCCAGCAGCAACGACCCCTTACACAGGGGCCATCAGCCCCAGCATTTT

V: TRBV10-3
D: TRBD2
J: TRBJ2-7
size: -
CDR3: CATQRESSYEQYF
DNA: TGTGCCACCCAGCGGGAGAGTTCCTACGAGCAGTACTTC

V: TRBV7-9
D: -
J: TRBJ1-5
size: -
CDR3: CASSLIFGGVISQPQHF
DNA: TGTGCCAGCAGCTTAATTTTTGGGGGAGTTATAAGTCAGCCCCAGCATTTT

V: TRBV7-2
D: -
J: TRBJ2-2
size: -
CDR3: CASSLVRGGELFF
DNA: TGTGCCAGCAGCTTAGTGAGGGGCGGGGAGCTGTTTTTT

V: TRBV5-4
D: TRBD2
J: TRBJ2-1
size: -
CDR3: CASSRRLADYNEQFF
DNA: TGTGCCAGCAGCCGCCGACTAGCGGATTACAATGAGCAGTTCTTC

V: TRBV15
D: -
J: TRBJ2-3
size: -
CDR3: CATGVGQTDTQYF
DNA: TGTGCCACCGGAGTTGGACAGACAGATACGCAGTATTTT

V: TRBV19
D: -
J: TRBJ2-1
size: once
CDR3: CASSIHTRGEQFF
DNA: TGTGCCAGTAGTATTCACACTAGAGGGGAGCAGTTCTTC

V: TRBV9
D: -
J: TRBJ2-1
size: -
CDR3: CASSPRASFSYNEQFF
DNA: TGTGCCAGCAGCCCCCGGGCCTCTTTCTCCTACAATGAGCAGTTCTTC

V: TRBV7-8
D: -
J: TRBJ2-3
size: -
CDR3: CASSLRLFTDTQYF
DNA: TGTGCCAGCAGCTTAAGGCTCTTCACAGATACGCAGTATTTT

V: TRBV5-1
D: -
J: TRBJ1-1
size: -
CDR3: CASSLMGDPGTGTEAFF
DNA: TGCGCCAGCAGCTTGATGGGGGATCCGGGGACGGGCACTGAAGCTTTCTTT

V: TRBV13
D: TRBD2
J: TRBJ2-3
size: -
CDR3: CASSPGLATDTQYF
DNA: TGTGCCAGCAGCCCAGGACTAGCGACAGATACGCAGTATTTT

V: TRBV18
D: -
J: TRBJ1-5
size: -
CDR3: CASSPESSNQPQHF
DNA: TGTGCCAGCTCACCAGAGTCTAGCAATCAGCCCCAGCATTTT

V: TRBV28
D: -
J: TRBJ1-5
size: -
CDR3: CASSLSPGWQPQHF
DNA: TGTGCCAGCAGTTTAAGTCCTGGGTGGCAGCCCCAGCATTTT

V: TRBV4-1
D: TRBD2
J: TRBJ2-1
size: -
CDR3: CASSLSSGSYNEQFF
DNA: TGCGCCAGCAGCCTTTCTAGCGGATCCTACAATGAGCAGTTCTTC

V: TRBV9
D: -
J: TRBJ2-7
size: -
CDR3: CASSVGPGEQYF
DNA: TGTGCCAGCAGCGTAGGTCCGGGCGAGCAGTACTTC

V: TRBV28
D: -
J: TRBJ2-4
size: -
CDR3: CASSQRVVQNIQYF
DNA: TGTGCCAGCAGTCAGCGGGTGGTTCAAAACATTCAGTACTTC